This T cell receptor (beta chain) was documented in a study of blood T cell repertoires in COVID-19. Study-wide context: COVID-19 samples collected from the United States, Italy and Spain covered acute and convalescent phases. Sample material is recorded as cDNA or gDNA derived from T cells, B-cell-depleted T cells, or PBMCs.

While infection was still active, Seattle patients were enrolled and then followed longitudinally. Authors' data handling: Amplifying reference gene primers gave estimates of nucleated cell counts. Method: immunoSEQ multiplex PCR; TCRdb's copy keeps in-frame clones and lacks some. Clone size and the V and J calls come from that table; the DNA yielded D and trimming. The data hold some 200,000 clones, with about 83% observed a single time. The specimen was peripheral blood. The clonotype originates from a woman aged 30 to 39 with COVID-19, enrolled during active disease.

The CDR3 reads CASRIDRAGGYTF. The CDR3 bases are TGTGCCAGTAGGATCGACAGGGCAGGTGGCTACACCTTC. This chain joins TRBV19 and TRBJ1-2; 7 nucleotides line up with TRBD1. J lost 7 bases, V lost 6 bases, and 8 bases had no gene match. Germline loops: CDR1 LNHDA, CDR2 SQIVND (reference sequence). This CDR3 contains 13 residues.